What follows are 21 T cell receptor beta chains derived from one specimen sequenced in a study of blood T cell repertoires in COVID-19. Sequencing used immunoSEQ multiplex PCR; TCRdb keeps in-frame clones, though not all of them. The sample includes roughly 200,000 clones, roughly 82% of them seen just once. The sample taken for sequencing was peripheral blood. All receptors come from a woman in her sixties with COVID-19, enrolled during active disease.

Only a few counts were recorded for this clone. The chain links TRBV7-9 to TRBJ2-1; TRBD2 matches 12 bases. This CDR3 contains 18 residues. CDR1 is SEHNR, CDR2 FQNEAQ, per germline (reference sequence). The V and J ends lost 3 bases and 7 bases, in that order; junction bases with no gene match: 13. The CDR3 DNA reads as TGTGCCAGCAGCTTTCCATATAGACTAGCGGGAGTTAGGAATGAGCAGTTCTTC. Translation: CASSFPYRLAGVRNEQFF.

This chain joins TRBV19 and TRBJ2-5; TRBD1 matches 9 bases. The length of the CDR3 is 14 residues. V lost 4 bases to trimming and J lost 2 bases; unmatched junction nucleotides: 2. Germline lookup yields CDR1 LNHDA and CDR2 SQIVND (reference sequence). The CDR3 region is CASSRTGVQETQYF. In DNA form, the CDR3 reads TGTGCCAGTAGTAGGACAGGGGTTCAAGAGACCCAGTACTTC.

V gene TRBV15 combines with J gene TRBJ1-4; D ambiguous. From germline, CDR1 is LNHNV and CDR2 YYDKDF (reference sequence). V lost 3 bases and J 5 bases, leaving 7 bases between the germline ends. The CDR3 length is 13 residues. The DNA of the CDR3 is TGTGCCACCAGCAGGGGGAGGAATGAAAAACTGTTTTTT. Its protein is CATSRGRNEKLFF.

Remarks on this clone: Different DNA sequences within this sample yield the same CDR3. The rearrangement joins TRBV5-1 to TRBJ1-3; 7 bases map to TRBD1. The CDR3 extends over 16 amino acids. The V and J ends lost 0 bases and 0 bases, in that order; junction bases with no gene match: 3. Germline V gives CDR1 SGHRS, CDR2 YFSETQ. This CDR3 reads CASSLGPGGSGNTIYF. CDR3 bases: TGCGCCAGCAGCTTGGGCCCAGGGGGCTCTGGAAACACCATATATTTT.

The chain uses TRBV11-2 and TRBJ1-1, with 10 nucleotides matching TRBD1. The CDR3 totals 16 residues. Unmatched junction bases numbered 5, after V lost 0 bases and J lost 4 bases. The germline V gene has CDR1 SGHAT and CDR2 FQNNGV. The CDR3 reads CASSLDRTGGSTEAFF. CDR3 nucleotides: TGTGCCAGCAGCTTAGATCGGACAGGGGGATCCACTGAAGCTTTCTTT.

The genes are TRBV4-1 and TRBJ2-2, with 9 positions matching TRBD1. There are 19 residues in the CDR3. V shed 2 bases and J 2 bases; nucleotides not matched to a gene: 12. Germline V gives CDR1 MGHRA, CDR2 YSYEKL. The CDR3: CASSQPTGGAAPNTGELFF. For the CDR3, the DNA is TGCGCCAGCAGCCAACCAACAGGGGGCGCGGCTCCTAACACCGGGGAGCTGTTTTTT.

The V and J genes are TRBV7-2 and TRBJ1-1; the D is unclear. Germline-derived CDR1 and CDR2 are SGHTA and FQGNSA. V lost 2 bases, J lost 8 bases, and 12 bases lay in between. The CDR3 extends over 13 amino acids. CDR3 in DNA: TGTGCCAGCAGCTTAATTCGATTGGGCGAAGCTTTCTTT. This encodes CASSLIRLGEAFF.

CDR3 region: CASSVRQGPTYEQYF. CDR3 bases: TGTGCCAGCAGCGTCAGACAGGGACCCACTTACGAGCAGTACTTC. V usage is TRBV7-9 and J usage is TRBJ2-7; 7 nucleotides align to TRBD1. V trimming: 5 bases; J trimming: 4 bases; junction bases outside the gene matches: 11. Germline V lookup: CDR1 SEHNR, CDR2 FQNEAQ (reference sequence). The CDR3 is 15 amino acids.

The chain joins TRBV5-1 to TRBJ2-2; the match to TRBD2 covers 7 bases. V trimming: 5 bases; J trimming: 4 bases; junction bases outside the gene matches: 14. The CDR3 has 17 amino acids. Germline CDR1 SGHRS, CDR2 YFSETQ. CDR3 residues: CASRRSGTTSGTGELFF. The CDR3 DNA follows: TGCGCCAGCAGGCGTTCCGGGACTACCTCAGGCACCGGGGAGCTGTTTTTT.

The gene calls are TRBV10-3 and TRBJ1-3; TRBD1 is a possible D gene (6 bases). The V gene lost 5 bases and the J gene lost 1 base, with 15 bases spanning the gap. The CDR3 totals 16 residues. Germline V gene data show CDR1 as ENHRY and CDR2 as SYGVKD. CDR3 region: CAISPTGPVSGNTIYF. DNA for the CDR3: TGTGCCATCAGTCCTACAGGGCCGGTTTCTGGAAACACCATATATTTT.

The V call is TRBV5-1, the J call TRBJ1-2; possibly TRBD1 for D (6 bases). Trimming shortened V by 3 bases and J by 8 bases, and 14 bases separated the two germline ends. Germline assignment: CDR1 SGHRS and CDR2 YFSETQ. This CDR3 region has 13 residues. The CDR3 sequence is CASSSLQGWGYTF. The CDR3 DNA reads TGCGCCAGCAGCTCGCTACAGGGTTGGGGCTACACCTTC.

The chain recombines TRBV29-1 with TRBJ1-2; 9 bases agree with TRBD1. J lost 6 bases, V lost 6 bases, and 8 bases had no gene match. This CDR3 is 13 amino acids long. Looked up from germline, CDR1 is SQVTM and CDR2 is ANQGSEA. DNA of the CDR3: TGCAGCGTGGACTGGACAGGGGTAGATGGCTACACCTTC. This sequence encodes CSVDWTGVDGYTF.

The sample holds a few counts of this clone. V usage is TRBV28 and J usage is TRBJ1-1; 10 bases match TRBD1. The V and J ends lost 5 bases and 2 bases, in that order; junction bases with no gene match: 2. CDR1 and CDR2 (germline): MDHEN, SYDVKM. The CDR3 has 14 residues. CDR3 residues: CASSETGGNTEAFF. CDR3 DNA sequence: TGTGCCAGCAGTGAGACAGGGGGCAACACTGAAGCTTTCTTT.

The chain recombines TRBV24-1 with TRBJ1-4; 10 bases are shared with TRBD1. CDR3 length: 17 amino acids. With V trimmed by 3 bases and J by 2 bases, 5 bases remained unmatched. Germline CDR1 KGHDR, CDR2 SFDVKD. The CDR3, as DNA: TGTGCCACCAGTGATGGGGGACAGGGGTTGACTAATGAAAAACTGTTTTTT. As protein: CATSDGGQGLTNEKLFF.

V and J are TRBV29-1 and TRBJ2-1, with 10 nucleotides matching TRBD1. Germline V lookup: CDR1 SQVTM, CDR2 ANQGSEA. This CDR3 spans 13 amino acids. The trim removed 5 bases at V and 9 bases at J, leaving 7 bases unmatched. CDR3 bases: TGCAGCGTTATGACAGGGGGCGAGGGTGAGCAGTTCTTC. Residues: CSVMTGGEGEQFF.

This chain links TRBV10-3 with TRBJ2-2, with 16 bases lining up with TRBD2. Germline assignment: CDR1 ENHRY and CDR2 SYGVKD. V shed 3 bases, J shed 4 bases, and the junction held 2 bases outside the gene matches. This CDR3 has 17 residues. For the CDR3, the DNA is TGTGCCATCAGTGAAGGGACTAGCGGGAGGGGCACCGGGGAGCTGTTTTTT. Its translation: CAISEGTSGRGTGELFF.

The rearrangement links TRBV5-1 to TRBJ2-4, with a possible D match to TRBD1 (6 bases). V was clipped by 0 bases and J by 8 bases, with 18 bases between them. CDR3 length: 16 amino acids. The germline V gene has CDR1 SGHRS and CDR2 YFSETQ. The CDR3 spells CASSLAQGPTTDIQYF. The DNA of the CDR3 is TGCGCCAGCAGCTTGGCGCAGGGGCCTACTACTGACATTCAGTACTTC. The full variable domain, rest sourced from reference TRBV5-1 and TRBJ2-4, is KAGVTQTPRYLIKTRGQQVTLSCSPISGHRSVSWYQQTPGQGLQFLFEYFSETQRNKGNFPGRFSGRQFSNSRSEMNVSTLELGDSALYLCASSLAQGPTTDIQYFGAGTRLSVL.

This rearrangement joins TRBV28 to TRBJ2-5; weak D call: TRBD2 (6 bases). V was clipped by 3 bases and J by 4 bases, with 9 bases between them. Germline V CDR1 and CDR2: MDHEN, SYDVKM. This CDR3 region has 13 residues. The CDR3 sequence: CASSLAEGETQYF. Written as DNA, the CDR3 is TGTGCCAGCAGTTTGGCGGAGGGAGAGACCCAGTACTTC.

The rearrangement uses TRBV19 and TRBJ2-5; 8 positions match TRBD1. This CDR3 is 16 amino acids long. Germline assignment: CDR1 LNHDA and CDR2 SQIVND (reference sequence). Unmatched junction bases numbered 10, after V lost 3 bases and J lost 4 bases. CDR3 loop: CASSILRSGGRETQYF. The CDR3 nucleotides are TGTGCCAGTAGTATCCTGAGATCAGGGGGCAGAGAGACCCAGTACTTC.

This chain links TRBV6-5 with TRBJ1-3; 7 nucleotides match TRBD1. With 5 bases clipped from V and 0 bases from J, the junction kept 4 bases outside the gene matches. This CDR3 region has 15 residues. Germline lookup yields CDR1 MNHEY and CDR2 SVGAGI. This chain's CDR3 is CASSRGQISGNTIYF. CDR3 sequence (DNA): TGTGCCAGCAGTAGGGGACAGATCTCTGGAAACACCATATATTTT.

This chain joins TRBV2 and TRBJ1-2; D is possibly TRBD1 (5 bases). Germline V gene data show CDR1 as SNHLY and CDR2 as FYNNEI. Trimming cost V 4 bases and J 5 bases, with 8 bases left between them. This CDR3 region has 12 residues. The CDR3 sequence: CASSVDKYGYTF. The CDR3 DNA reads as TGTGCCAGCAGTGTGGACAAGTATGGCTACACCTTC. Filled out from reference TRBV2 and TRBJ1-2, the complete variable domain reads EPEVTQTPSHQVTQMGQEVILRCVPISNHLYFYWYRQILGQKVEFLVSFYNNEISEKSEIFDDQFSVERPDGSNFTLKIRSTKLEDSAMYFCASSVDKYGYTFGSGTRLTVV.